The clone carrying this TCR beta chain was seen once. Its antigen is as yet unknown. This probably arose from a read error, given a far larger clone one base away. The same CDR3 is also encoded by other DNA sequences in this sample. This entry comes from a study of lymphopenia after photon versus proton radiotherapy. Study-wide points: Under photons, naive T cells and diversity fell while effector/memory populations rose. Only patients who died were analyzed for survival; proton advantage is unproven. In patients who died, overall survival fell as post-nadir TCR diversity dropped more. After the lymphocyte nadir, photon-treated repertoires showed oligoclonal expansion, especially of CD8+ Temra cells.

Profiling relied on immunoSEQ multiplex PCR, and the TCRdb table lists in-frame clones only, not all of them. The sample lists 23,000 or so clones; roughly 86% were seen once. Trimming stripped 2 bases from V and 2 bases from J, with 10 bases between. Germline V gene lookup returns CDR1 SGHRS and CDR2 YFSETQ. The CDR3 loop spans 14 amino acids. The source is a man aged 50 to 60 with gastric cancer. V usage is TRBV5-1 and J usage is TRBJ1-1; no clear D gene. Specimen: peripheral blood, collected from a patient treated with photon-based radiotherapy. The CDR3 reads CASSFRGFNTEAFF. CDR3 DNA sequence: TGCGCCAGCAGCTTTCGGGGTTTCAACACTGAAGCTTTCTTT.